These 18 T cell receptor beta chains share one sample of origin, sequenced in a study of CD8+ T cells in alopecia areata (dated by TCRdb to 2017 to 2018). The method was the immunoSEQ multiplex PCR assay. To provide template for TCR sequencing, every sample had RNA extracted and reverse transcribed into cDNA. TCRdb limited this immuneACCESS table to in-frame rearrangements with V and J called. A share of clones is missing; checked studies link under half to unresolved V genes, and the rest is unexplained. This sample is represented by approximately 91,000 clones; over 40% of them were singletons. In total, the top ten clones hold 0.79% of the sample. The sequenced sample was CD4+ T cells sorted from blood. These receptors all come from a human donor with alopecia areata.

The genes are TRBV29-1 and TRBJ1-4; possible D gene TRBD1, 6 bases. The V and J ends lost 7 bases and 0 bases respectively, with 9 bases between them. From germline, CDR1 is SQVTM and CDR2 ANQGSEA. This CDR3 has 13 residues. The CDR3 DNA follows: TGCAGCGCTGGACAGACAACTAATGAAAAACTGTTTTTT. Its protein is CSAGQTTNEKLFF.

In this sample, this clone turned up a few times. The chain has TRBV18 and TRBJ2-1; D is perhaps TRBD1 or TRBD2 (6 bases each). The germline CDR1 and CDR2 sequences are KGHSH and LQKENI. Trimming shortened V by 4 bases and J by 5 bases, and 15 bases separated the two germline ends. CDR3 length: 15 residues. Here the CDR3 reads CASSLGLPGDNEQFF. DNA for the CDR3: TGTGCCAGCTCACTGGGACTCCCAGGGGACAATGAGCAGTTCTTC. The variable domain in full, with the rest retrieved from reference TRBV18 and TRBJ2-1, is NAGVMQNPRHLVRRRGQEARLRCSPMKGHSHVYWYRQLPEEGLKFMVYLQKENIIDESGMPKERFSAEFPKEGPSILRIQQVVRGDSAAYFCASSLGLPGDNEQFFGPGTRLTVL.

On this clone itself: Additional DNA sequences in this sample encode the identical CDR3. The chain's CDR3 is CASSGTVETQYF. CDR3 nucleotide sequence: TGTGCCAGCAGCGGGACAGTCGAGACCCAGTACTTC. The V gene is TRBV28, the J gene TRBJ2-5, with TRBD1 matching over 7 bases. This CDR3 has 12 amino acids. After removal of 6 bases from V and 5 bases from J, the junction contained 3 bases not matched to a gene. The germline gives CDR1 MDHEN, CDR2 SYDVKM. The full variable domain, with the rest looked up from reference TRBV28 and TRBJ2-5, is DVKVTQSSRYLVKRTGEKVFLECVQDMDHENMFWYRQDPGLGLRLIYFSYDVKMKEKGDIPEGYSVSREKKERFSLILESASTNQTSMYLCASSGTVETQYFGPGTRLLVL.

This chain uses TRBV27 with TRBJ2-1, with a possible D match to TRBD1 (6 bases). V was shortened by 6 bases and J by 7 bases, with 13 bases between the two germline ends. The germline V gene has CDR1 MNHEY and CDR2 SMNVEV (reference sequence). The CDR3 length is 13 residues. The CDR3 bases are TGTGCCAGCAGATACGTAGACAGGAATGAGCAGTTCTTC. It is translated as CASRYVDRNEQFF.

This clone was detected a few times. CDR3 residues: CASSYDISYNEQFF. Written as DNA, the CDR3 is TGTGCCAGCAGTTACGATATTTCCTACAATGAGCAGTTCTTC. This sequence joins TRBV6-5 and TRBJ2-1; D is unresolved. The V end lost 2 bases, the J end lost 1 base, and 6 bases lay between the germline ends. Germline values: CDR1 MNHEY, CDR2 SVGAGI. This CDR3 comprises 14 residues.

The chain links TRBV25-1 to TRBJ1-1; D perhaps matches TRBD1 (5 bases). This CDR3 is 15 amino acids long. Trimming pared 4 bases from V and 4 bases from J, leaving 16 bases between. CDR1 and CDR2 (germline): MGHDK, SYGVNS. CDR3: CASSAEGRVGTEAFF. The CDR3 nucleotides read TGTGCCAGCAGTGCGGAAGGCAGGGTGGGCACTGAAGCTTTCTTT.

The genes are TRBV29-1 and TRBJ2-2, with D possibly being TRBD2 (5 bases). Germline V gene sequence: CDR1 SQVTM, CDR2 ANQGSEA. Trimming took 4 bases from V and 5 from J, leaving 5 bases between them. The CDR3 loop spans 11 amino acids. The CDR3 nucleotides are TGCAGCGTTGCGGGGACCGGGGAGCTGTTTTTT. It translates to CSVAGTGELFF.

There are a few counts of this clone. The chain couples TRBV29-1 to TRBJ2-1; D possibly matches TRBD1 or TRBD2 (5 bases each). The CDR3 is made up of 12 amino acids. Germline loops: CDR1 SQVTM, CDR2 ANQGSEA. Trimming shortened V by 3 bases and J by 4 bases, and 7 bases separated the two germline ends. The chain's CDR3 is CSVEWGYNEQFF. The CDR3 bases are TGCAGCGTTGAGTGGGGGTACAATGAGCAGTTCTTC.

This chain links TRBV30 with TRBJ1-1; D may be TRBD1 (5 bases). Trimming pared 0 bases from V and 6 bases from J, leaving 14 bases between. Germline CDR1 GTSNPN, CDR2 SVGIG (reference sequence). There are 14 residues in the CDR3. CDR3 in amino acids: CAWSVPGMVAEAFF. The DNA of the CDR3 is TGTGCCTGGAGTGTACCAGGGATGGTGGCTGAAGCTTTCTTT.

As DNA, the CDR3 is TGTGCCAGCAGCCTCGGACTAGCGGAGAACACCGGGGAGCTGTTTTTT. It is translated as CASSLGLAENTGELFF. J is TRBJ2-2 and V is TRBV9; TRBD2 agrees at 10 bases. This CDR3 spans 16 amino acids. Trimming took 4 bases from V and 1 from J; bases not matched to a gene: 4. Germline assignment: CDR1 SGDLS and CDR2 YYNGEE.

The gene calls are TRBV28 and TRBJ1-1; the D is unclear. This CDR3 has 12 amino acids. Germline-derived CDR1 and CDR2 are MDHEN and SYDVKM. Trimming stripped 3 bases from V and 0 bases from J, with 2 bases between. The CDR3: CASSFMNTEAFF. The CDR3, as DNA: TGTGCCAGCAGTTTCATGAACACTGAAGCTTTCTTT. Variable domain in full (rest from reference TRBV28 and TRBJ1-1): DVKVTQSSRYLVKRTGEKVFLECVQDMDHENMFWYRQDPGLGLRLIYFSYDVKMKEKGDIPEGYSVSREKKERFSLILESASTNQTSMYLCASSFMNTEAFFGQGTRLTVV.

The chain combines TRBV30 with TRBJ1-2; tentatively, D is TRBD1 (6 bases). CDR1 GTSNPN and CDR2 SVGIG come from the germline V gene (reference sequence). Trimming removed 0 bases from V and 2 bases from J, with 16 bases in between. CDR3 size: 16 residues. CDR3 sequence reads: CAWSVTGAEVNYGYTF. The CDR3 DNA is TGTGCCTGGAGTGTCACGGGGGCAGAAGTGAACTATGGCTACACCTTC.

This chain connects TRBV18 to TRBJ2-6; D may be TRBD1 or TRBD2 (5 bases each). Deletions cut 6 bases from V and 0 bases from J, with 15 bases between. The CDR3 is 17 amino acids. Germline V gives CDR1 KGHSH, CDR2 LQKENI. For the CDR3, the DNA is TGTGCCAGCTCCATCCGGGACGCAAGCTCTGGGGCCAACGTCCTGACTTTC. Its protein product is CASSIRDASSGANVLTF.

The genes are TRBV29-1 and TRBJ2-5; possibly TRBD2 for D (6 bases). The CDR3 contains 11 residues. Germline V CDR1 and CDR2: SQVTM, ANQGSEA. V lost 6 bases and J lost 4, with 9 bases in between. The CDR3: CSVSSGETQYF. For the CDR3, the DNA is TGCAGCGTCAGTAGCGGAGAGACCCAGTACTTC.

This clone was counted a few times. This chain joins TRBV13 and TRBJ2-4, with D possibly matching TRBD2 (6 bases). The V end was cut by 5 bases, the J end by 6 bases, with 11 bases between. Germline V gene lookup returns CDR1 PRHDT and CDR2 FYEKMQ (reference sequence). The CDR3 spans 13 residues. The CDR3 sequence is CASSHKAGNIQYF. CDR3 sequence (DNA): TGTGCCAGCAGCCATAAAGCGGGAAACATTCAGTACTTC.

This sequence joins TRBV6-6 and TRBJ2-1, with 9 bases identical to TRBD1. Per the germline V gene, CDR1 is MNHNY and CDR2 is SVGAGI (reference sequence). The trim removed 5 bases at V and 13 bases at J, leaving 6 bases unmatched. The CDR3 length is 12 residues. CDR3 region: CASSPVDRGQFF. The CDR3 bases are TGTGCCAGCAGTCCCGTGGACAGGGGACAGTTCTTC.

This clone appeared a few times. The gene calls are TRBV28 and TRBJ2-7; 9 bases agree with TRBD2. The junction had 3 bases not matched to a gene; V was cut back by 3 bases and J by 0 bases. The CDR3 spans 15 residues. The germline V gene encodes CDR1 MDHEN and CDR2 SYDVKM. DNA for the CDR3: TGTGCCAGCAGTTTTGTTAGCGGGAGCTCCTACGAGCAGTACTTC. This sequence encodes CASSFVSGSSYEQYF.

The V call is TRBV30, the J call TRBJ1-1; D unclear. Germline V gives CDR1 GTSNPN, CDR2 SVGIG (reference sequence). The V end lost 3 bases, the J end lost 6 bases, and 11 bases lay between the germline ends. The length of the CDR3 is 12 residues. CDR3 amino acids: CAWSETSAEAFF. For the CDR3, the DNA is TGTGCCTGGAGCGAAACTAGCGCTGAAGCTTTCTTT.